This TCR beta chain was observed in a study of T cells after yellow fever vaccination. Background on the study: Preparation used SMART-Seq v4 Ultra Low Input for the low-cell-number fractions. Broader study findings: Across the CD4 and CD8 compartments, a small share of clonotypes was present in both. The booster saw the reappearance of most primary-vaccination clones (around 96% CD4, 88% CD8).

As concerns this clonotype: Its antigen is undetermined.

The 5'RACE template-switching step produced TCR cDNA and added a universal primer site and UMIs. TCRdb re-called the 5' RACE reads through MiXCR, storing one row per CDR3 protein. Counted here are about 350,000 distinct CDR3 sequences, more than 9% occurring once; the ten biggest clones make up less than 20%. This CDR3 is 15 amino acids long. Trimming shortened V by 5 bases and J by 5 bases, and 13 bases separated the two germline ends. Germline V gene lookup returns CDR1 SEHNR and CDR2 FQNEAQ (reference sequence). The sequencing here drew on PBMCs, taken on the day of the first yellow fever vaccination. This receptor was taken from a man between 18 and 35 years old who received the YFV17D yellow fever vaccine. The rearrangement links TRBV7-9 to TRBJ1-6; D is unresolved. CDR3 region: CASSLLGLNNSPLHF. In DNA form, the CDR3 reads TGTGCCAGCAGCCTTTTAGGACTAAATAATTCACCCCTCCACTTT.